This record concerns one T cell receptor beta chain sequence. Many counts were recorded for this clonotype. Its binding antigen is unknown. No base qualities exist here, and no much larger clone lies one base off it. These data belong to a study of T cells in Graves' hyperthyroidism and ophthalmopathy (dated by TCRdb to about 2019). About the study as a whole: Peripheral blood samples were taken at initial diagnosis, before any treatment was given. In roughly six Graves' hyperthyroidism patients, the study also compared T-cell repertoires from thyroid tissue with T-cell repertoires from blood. Whether ophthalmopathy could be predicted prospectively was tested in an independent validation cohort made up of 18 to 20 hyperthyroidism patients plus 17 patients who later progressed to ophthalmopathy. The approximately 100 discovery patients were randomly split 7:3 into training and test sets. To identify TCR V-J signatures that set the groups apart, the researchers used a discovery cohort of about a hundred patients, made up of around 42 with Graves' ophthalmopathy and some 60 with stable Graves' hyperthyroidism. After sampling, hyperthyroidism patients received methimazole starting at 30 mg daily, and ophthalmopathy patients received high-dose intravenous methylprednisolone. TCR Vbeta CDR3 sequencing of 135 peripheral blood samples (more than 40 ophthalmopathy, 70 to 85 hyperthyroidism and approximately 17 progressor patients) is reported in the paper.

The TCR beta CDR3 regions were amplified from the RNA transcripts. For the first round of RT-PCR on the TCR CDR3, the HTBI primer set was used together with the Qiagen OneStep RT-PCR kit. Libraries were constructed in a second round of multiplex PCR, after which size selection and purification were performed. Libraries were sequenced paired-end with 100 bp reads on an Illumina HiSeq2000. Per the authors' processing: SOAPnuke was used to process the raw data, throwing out any read that contained adapters or uncalled bases, had a mean Phred below 15, or lacked an exact constant-primer or identifier match. High-quality paired reads were merged using COPE v1.2.5, and each unique nucleotide sequence was defined as a clonotype. Clonotypes were aligned to IMGT TRBV, TRBD and TRBJ reference segments using MiTCR v1.1. The analysis was restricted to V-J combinations with a frequency above 0.0001, which together covered roughly 99% of the repertoires. A TCS score was defined as the ratio between F50 (clonal expansion) and ExV (chaos), using BLOSUM62-based TCRdist between CDR3 peptides within each V-J. Welch's t-statistics and random forest reduced around 550 V-J features to about 12, which were used in a naive Bayes classifier (R e1071). Clones were called with MiXCR by TCRdb after fastp trimmed the public reads at Q25, and only in-frame beta chains were retained. Every CDR3 protein is listed once, alongside the most common genes and DNA of its rows. It is TCRdb's table, rather than the study itself, that gives the V and J calls and clone size. This sample comprises about 570,000 distinct CDR3 sequences, 14% of them detected only once. In total, the top ten clones hold 11% to 15% of the sample.

The research as a whole found: A model built on a 13 V-J signature distinguished ophthalmopathy from stable hyperthyroidism, reaching approximately 89% sensitivity and about 81% specificity in cross-validation and 80%/75% in testing. Most expanded thyroid clonotypes (frequency above 0.001) were also detected in blood, a finding suggesting that blood repertoires may reflect thyroid immune responses. Sample size was not statistically predetermined, and investigators were not blinded to group allocation. In validation, progression to ophthalmopathy was predicted by the model with 70.59% sensitivity and roughly 76% specificity, a median of 6.5 months before onset.

The CDR3 covers 15 residues, taking in both the cysteine and the phenylalanine. The CDR3 DNA has 45 bases and is translated from base 1. Deletion took 5 bases off V and 0 bases off J, with a span of 12 bases between the germline ends. The germline V gene supplies CDR1 SGHTS and CDR2 YDEGEE. A patient counted as having stable Graves' hyperthyroidism if no progression to ophthalmopathy occurred over 18 months of follow-up. Hyperthyroidism patients were aged 18 to 65 years and newly diagnosed, with disease duration of less than 2 months. Patients with uncontrolled infections, other autoimmune diseases, pregnancy or lactation were excluded. Diagnoses were based on clinical symptoms, serum thyroxine and TRAb, thyroid ultrasound and orbital computed tomography. PBMCs were isolated from 10 ml of fresh peripheral blood by Ficoll-Paque density gradient centrifugation. Total RNA was extracted with Trizol reagent, and quality was checked on an Agilent 2100 Bioanalyzer.

The sequencing input was blood. The chain is made from TRBV5-8 and TRBJ2-1; the D segment could be TRBD2, given 6 matching bases. The source of this sequence is a woman between 35 and 50 years old with Graves' hyperthyroidism. The sequenced DNA is TGTGCCAGCAGGCGGGGACCGAGCTCCTACAATGAGCAGTTCTTC. This yields the protein CASRRGPSSYNEQFF.